This TCR beta chain was captured in a study of beta chain features in type 1 diabetes. Whole-study results and caveats: People with Type 1 diabetes carried modestly yet significantly shorter TCRB CDR3s in all four CD4+ subsets.

Trimming cost V 4 bases and J 4 bases; bases outside gene matches: 0. The length of the CDR3 is 12 residues. CDR1 and CDR2 (germline): MGHDK, SYGVNS. This clone was detected only a few times. The antigen remains unidentified. The entirety of the isolated RNA underwent reverse transcription, so expressed TCRB transcripts were sequenced. This table comes from immunoSEQ multiplex PCR, and its TCRdb copy is limited to in-frame clones, with some not included. The sample has about 340,000 clones; about a tenth are singletons. Input material: central memory CD4+ T cells from blood. The receptor was isolated from a man aged 30 to 39 with type 1 diabetes. The chain uses TRBV25-1 and TRBJ1-2; 7 nucleotides match TRBD1. In DNA, the CDR3 is TGTGCCAGCAGTGGGGACAGCTATGGCTACACCTTC. It yields the protein CASSGDSYGYTF.